This T cell receptor (beta chain) derives from a study of shared clonotypes between healthy human individuals. Libraries were prepared by immunoSEQ multiplex PCR; TCRdb keeps only in-frame clonotypes and omits some of them. The table records approximately 1,500,000 clones, around 98% of them present only once. Germline V CDR1 and CDR2: SGHRS, YFSETQ. V gave up 4 bases and J gave up 4 bases; unmatched junction bases: 6. This CDR3 region has 16 residues. This TCR was sampled from a man aged 25-45 years in good health. Sequencing input: naive CD4+ T cells sorted from blood. Subset defined: CD45RA+ positively selected. The V gene is TRBV5-1, the J gene TRBJ2-1; TRBD2 agrees at 12 bases. Here the CDR3 DNA reads TGCGCCAGCAGCCACGGACTAGCGGGACATTACAATGAGCAGTTCTTC. Amino acids: CASSHGLAGHYNEQFF.